What follows is one T cell receptor beta chain and its context. Antigen specificity is unknown. The sample comes from a study of T cell responses to AZD1222 COVID-19 vaccine. Study observations and caveats: Two doses of AZD1222 preceded a rise in Spike-specific TCR breadth and depth. A mostly white British donor set with more females was recruited, and clonal diversity was possibly underestimated. Baseline seropositivity occurred in only six AZD1222 recipients.

Profiled with immunoSEQ multiplex PCR; TCRdb holds only in-frame clones, not every one. Of tens of thousands of clones listed, roughly nine tenths are singletons. From germline, CDR1 is LGHDT and CDR2 YNNKEL (reference sequence). V shed 0 bases, J shed 7 bases, and the junction held 9 bases outside the gene matches. The CDR3 loop spans 15 amino acids. This TCR was sampled from an adult who received the AZD1222 COVID-19 vaccine. The J gene is TRBJ2-7, the V gene TRBV3-1 (or the pseudogene TRBV3-2), with 7 bases fitting TRBD1. The source was peripheral blood, collected 28 days after the second AZD1222 dose. CDR3 nucleotides: TGTGCCAGCAGCCAAGAGAACAGGGGCTCGGGGGAGCAGTACTTC. Residues: CASSQENRGSGEQYF.